This T cell receptor (beta chain) was recorded in a study of CD8+CD57+ T cells in acquired aplastic anemia. CDR1 is LGHNA and CDR2 is YSLEER in the germline V gene. With 8 bases removed from V and 4 bases from J, the gap between germline ends came to 18 bases. This CDR3 is 15 amino acids long. The sample holds one count of this clonotype. The antigen remains undetermined. Before being chosen for sequencing, patients had shown CD8+CD57+ cell expansion by flow cytometry. Regarding the study as a whole: Levels of CD8+ Simpson's diversity were not significantly distinct in patients versus controls.

The template for TCR beta VDJ and CDR3 sequence profiling was genomic DNA. TCRdb analysed the reads with MiXCR anew, one entry per CDR3 protein. The repertoire has some 180,000 distinct CDR3 sequences, about 60% of them found once; the top ten carry under 55%. V is TRBV4-3 and J is TRBJ2-1, with TRBD2 as a possible D gene (6 bases). Material for sequencing was sorted CD4+, CD8+, or CD8+CD57+ T cells (not recorded which) from PBMCs. The TCR was taken from a human donor with aplastic anemia. CDR3 residues: CASSAGTSPYNEQFF. The CDR3, as DNA: TGCGCCAGCTCGGCCGGGACTTCTCCGTACAATGAGCAGTTCTTC.